Shown below are 18 T cell receptor beta chains from a single sample sequenced in a study of control samples from healthy donors and cancer patients (dated by TCRdb to about 2020). Library preparation used the immunoSEQ multiplex PCR assay. The immuneACCESS repertoire file appears here via TCRdb, limited to in-frame rearrangements. These files lack a portion of the clones; in checked studies, under half of the deficit traces to unresolved V genes, and the cause of the others is not known. For this sample the table gives fewer than 95,000 clones, of which around 81% were detected only once. Approximately 20% of the sample is held by the ten biggest clonotypes. Sequencing was performed on blood. All receptors derive from a young man in good health.

This sequence joins TRBV23-1 and TRBJ1-5; 9 nucleotides line up with TRBD1. TRBV23-1 is sorted into the ORF group, with uncertain function. V trimming: 10 bases; J trimming: 0 bases; junction bases outside the gene matches: 10. The length of the CDR3 is 16 residues. CDR3 sequence (DNA): TGCGCCAAAACAGGGGGCCCTAAATATAGCAATCAGCCCCAGCATTTT. Encoded protein: CAKTGGPKYSNQPQHF.

V is TRBV4-2 and J is TRBJ1-3, with 8 nucleotides matching TRBD1. The V gene's germline CDR1 is LGHNA and CDR2 YNFKEQ. After removal of 3 bases from V and 10 bases from J, the junction contained 8 bases not matched to a gene. The CDR3 contains 14 residues. The CDR3 reads CASSQDRAERTIYF. CDR3 nucleotides: TGTGCCAGCAGCCAGGACAGGGCCGAAAGGACCATATATTTT.

The chain carries TRBV18 and TRBJ1-5; D unclear. There are 14 residues in the CDR3. Germline V CDR1 and CDR2: KGHSH, LQKENI. Trimming took off 2 bases at V and 1 base at J, with 6 bases between the two ends. The CDR3 region is CASSPSGSNQPQHF. CDR3 nucleotide sequence: TGTGCCAGCTCACCATCCGGGAGCAATCAGCCCCAGCATTTT.

V gene TRBV12-3 or TRBV12-4 combines with J gene TRBJ1-2; D remains ambiguous. V lost 1 base and J lost 7, with 10 bases in between. The CDR3 consists of 13 residues. The CDR3 sequence: CASSLVGVGGYTF. As DNA, the CDR3 is TGTGCCAGCAGTTTAGTCGGTGTTGGTGGCTACACCTTC.

The chain employs TRBV9 and TRBJ2-7; D may match TRBD1 or TRBD2 (5 bases each). V lost 4 bases to trimming and J lost 4 bases, with 15 bases between them. The CDR3 loop spans 14 amino acids. The germline CDR1 and CDR2 sequences are SGDLS and YYNGEE. The CDR3 bases are TGTGCCAGCAGCCCGGGGAAAGGGGTGTACGAGCAGTACTTC. This gives the protein CASSPGKGVYEQYF.

This clone was detected once. The V and J genes are TRBV7-6 and TRBJ1-6; D ambiguous. Germline V lookup: CDR1 SGHVS, CDR2 FNYEAQ. The CDR3 is 15 amino acids. The V gene lost 5 bases and the J gene lost 10 bases, with 18 bases spanning the gap. The CDR3 region is CASSPPDPRESPLHF. CDR3 DNA: TGTGCCAGCAGCCCTCCTGACCCAAGAGAGTCACCCCTCCACTTT.

The chain uses TRBV5-1 and TRBJ2-7; possibly TRBD2 for D (7 bases). The germline gives CDR1 SGHRS, CDR2 YFSETQ. V was cut by 0 bases and J by 1 base, with 11 bases left in between. The CDR3 totals 15 residues. CDR3 sequence (DNA): TGCGCCAGCAGCTTGGAAGCGGGACAATCCTACGAGCAGTACTTC. Protein product: CASSLEAGQSYEQYF.

The chain recombines TRBV7-9 with TRBJ1-1; D unclear. With 6 bases removed from V and 11 bases from J, the gap between germline ends came to 22 bases. The CDR3 covers 14 residues. Germline lookup yields CDR1 SEHNR and CDR2 FQNEAQ (reference sequence). The CDR3 DNA reads TGTGCCAGCAGTTCACCCGACCCTAAGGGCTCTGCTTTCTTT. Its translation is CASSSPDPKGSAFF.

V is TRBV6-5 and J is TRBJ2-7; possibly TRBD2 for D (5 bases). The germline V gene encodes CDR1 MNHEY and CDR2 SVGAGI. V dropped 0 bases and J dropped 4 bases, with 10 bases sitting between them. This CDR3 region has 14 residues. This CDR3 is CASSYSERRYEQYF. The CDR3 DNA is TGTGCCAGCAGTTACTCGGAGCGGAGATACGAGCAGTACTTC.

The rearrangement uses TRBV7-9 and TRBJ2-2, with 7 bases lining up with TRBD1. The CDR3 has 14 residues. The V gene's germline CDR1 is SEHNR and CDR2 FQNEAQ (reference sequence). With 5 bases clipped from V and 6 bases from J, the junction kept 6 bases outside the gene matches. The CDR3, as DNA: TGTGCCAGCAGCCCACGGACAGGCGCCGGGGAGCTGTTTTTT. This codes for CASSPRTGAGELFF.

The chain uses TRBV7-9 and TRBJ1-4; D gene uncertain. CDR1 is SEHNR, CDR2 FQNEAQ, per germline (reference sequence). The length of the CDR3 is 15 residues. V lost 2 bases and J 5 bases, leaving 12 bases between the germline ends. The CDR3 sequence: CASSLPWDMNEKLFF. The CDR3 bases are TGTGCCAGCAGCTTACCTTGGGATATGAATGAAAAACTGTTTTTT.

CDR3 amino acids: CASTRRTQANYGYTF. The DNA for the CDR3 is TGTGCCAGCACCCGCAGGACGCAAGCTAACTATGGCTACACCTTC. V is TRBV6-5 and J is TRBJ1-2; D unclear. Germline values: CDR1 MNHEY, CDR2 SVGAGI. CDR3 size: 15 residues. V gave up 7 bases and J gave up 0 bases, with 15 bases separating them.

The chain is built from TRBV7-9 and TRBJ1-3, with D possibly being TRBD1 (5 bases). Trimming left V 5 bases short and J 0 bases short, with 20 bases between. CDR3 length: 18 residues. Germline assignment: CDR1 SEHNR and CDR2 FQNEAQ (reference sequence). The CDR3 here is CASSQDRILTFSGNTIYF. The CDR3 nucleotides are TGTGCCAGCAGCCAAGACAGAATTCTCACCTTCTCTGGAAACACCATATATTTT.

This clone was counted a few times. The chain carries TRBV28 and TRBJ2-1; D is ambiguous. The CDR3 covers 16 residues. V lost 2 bases and J lost 10, with 21 bases in between. Germline values: CDR1 MDHEN, CDR2 SYDVKM. The CDR3 DNA reads TGTGCCAGCAGTTTAATAAGTGTTGTTTTGGTCCGGGAGCAGTTCTTC. It specifies CASSLISVVLVREQFF.

This clone is termed medium-sized. The gene calls are TRBV4-2 and TRBJ1-1, with D hard to call. CDR3 length: 14 residues. Germline values: CDR1 LGHNA, CDR2 YNFKEQ. V lost 0 bases, J lost 2 bases, and 7 bases lay in between. CDR3 amino acids: CASSQDNRNTEAFF. DNA of the CDR3: TGTGCCAGCAGCCAAGACAACAGAAACACTGAAGCTTTCTTT.

The gene calls are TRBV7-8 and TRBJ1-2; D remains ambiguous. The CDR3 contains 14 residues. V lost 5 bases, J lost 2 bases, and 12 bases lay in between. The germline CDR1 and CDR2 sequences are SGHVS and FQNEAQ. In nucleotides, the CDR3 is TGTGCCAGCAGCCGAGGAGGACGGAACTATGGCTACACCTTC. Translation gives CASSRGGRNYGYTF.

The chain joins TRBV19 to TRBJ1-1; D is unclear. Per germline, CDR1 LNHDA and CDR2 SQIVND (reference sequence). Trimming removed 3 bases at V and 1 base at J, with 6 bases between. The CDR3 spans 13 residues. The CDR3 nucleotides read TGTGCCAGTAGTATTACCACGAACACTGAAGCTTTCTTT. This gives the protein CASSITTNTEAFF.

The genes are TRBV7-8 and TRBJ2-7; D is perhaps TRBD1 or TRBD2 (6 bases each). This CDR3 spans 15 amino acids. The germline V gene has CDR1 SGHVS and CDR2 FQNEAQ. Between the trimmed V and J ends, which lost 7 bases and 2 bases, there was a span of 18 bases. As DNA, the CDR3 is TGTGCCAGCACCGTAGGGGGGATTGGGACCTACGAGCAGTACTTC. Protein: CASTVGGIGTYEQYF.